This is a list of T cell receptor beta chains from one sample in a study of blood T cells in healthy people across ages. TCRdb re-analysed the 5' RACE reads in MiXCR, keeping a single row per CDR3 protein. The table has more than 650,000 distinct CDR3 sequences, about 26% seen once. These data were also filed under a second study, of T cells of mothers and their children.

Sequencing was done on a sample of blood. The receptor set was obtained from a boy between 10 and 17 years old in good health. The CDR3 runs from the conserved cysteine through the conserved F or W. Each record gives: V gene, J gene, D gene, clone size, CDR3 protein, CDR3 DNA. D genes are given only for firm matches. Expanded clones get a size class; other rows say once, few or many, or leave the size out.

V gene: TRBV6-1; J gene: TRBJ2-7; D gene: NA; clone size: few; CDR3 protein: CASSDRTSYEQYF; CDR3 DNA: TGTGCCAGCAGCGACAGAACGTCCTACGAGCAGTACTTC
V gene: TRBV9; J gene: TRBJ2-2; D gene: NA; clone size: few; CDR3 protein: CASSPGGSVIGELFF; CDR3 DNA: TGTGCCAGCAGCCCCGGCGGGTCAGTAATCGGGGAGCTGTTTTTT
V gene: TRBV20-1; J gene: TRBJ1-1; D gene: NA; clone size: NA; CDR3 protein: CSARDRSRLITEAFF; CDR3 DNA: TGCAGTGCTAGAGATCGGTCCAGGCTGATTACTGAAGCTTTCTTT
V gene: TRBV2; J gene: TRBJ2-5; D gene: TRBD1; clone size: few; CDR3 protein: CATRDRGQETQYF; CDR3 DNA: TGTGCCACCCGGGACAGGGGTCAAGAGACCCAGTACTTC
V gene: TRBV12-3/TRBV12-4; J gene: TRBJ2-7; D gene: NA; clone size: few; CDR3 protein: CASRPPGHYEQYF; CDR3 DNA: TGTGCCAGCAGGCCACCGGGACATTACGAGCAGTACTTC
V gene: TRBV6-5; J gene: TRBJ2-5; D gene: TRBD2; clone size: NA; CDR3 protein: CASSYASGGAETQYF; CDR3 DNA: TGTGCCAGCAGTTATGCTAGCGGGGGGGCAGAGACCCAGTACTTC
V gene: TRBV18; J gene: TRBJ2-7; D gene: TRBD1; clone size: NA; CDR3 protein: CASSPPTGTGAEQYF; CDR3 DNA: TGTGCCAGCTCACCTCCGACCGGGACAGGGGCCGAGCAGTACTTC
V gene: TRBV2; J gene: TRBJ1-1; D gene: NA; clone size: NA; CDR3 protein: CASSVRVRSDTEAFF; CDR3 DNA: TGTGCCAGCAGTGTCAGGGTGCGGTCGGACACTGAAGCTTTCTTT
V gene: TRBV4-1; J gene: TRBJ2-7; D gene: NA; clone size: NA; CDR3 protein: CASSQVGGHEQYF; CDR3 DNA: TGTGCCAGCAGCCAAGTCGGGGGCCACGAGCAGTACTTC
V gene: TRBV29-1; J gene: TRBJ1-2; D gene: TRBD1; clone size: NA; CDR3 protein: CSIGQGDGYTF; CDR3 DNA: TGCAGCATAGGACAGGGAGATGGCTACACCTTC
V gene: TRBV20-1; J gene: TRBJ2-4; D gene: NA; clone size: NA; CDR3 protein: CSADRTPQNIQYF; CDR3 DNA: TGCAGTGCTGACCGGACCCCCCAAAACATTCAGTACTTC
V gene: TRBV7-8; J gene: TRBJ2-1; D gene: NA; clone size: NA; CDR3 protein: CASSLAFQSSSYNEQFF; CDR3 DNA: TGTGCCAGCAGCTTAGCTTTCCAAAGCAGCTCCTACAATGAGCAGTTCTTC
V gene: TRBV19; J gene: TRBJ2-7; D gene: TRBD1; clone size: NA; CDR3 protein: CASSPGTGVRNEQYF; CDR3 DNA: TGTGCCAGTAGTCCAGGGACAGGGGTGCGCAACGAGCAGTACTTC
V gene: TRBV10-3; J gene: TRBJ2-2; D gene: TRBD1; clone size: NA; CDR3 protein: CAISSSRDRNTGELFF; CDR3 DNA: TGTGCCATCAGTTCTTCTCGGGACAGGAACACCGGGGAGCTGTTTTTT
V gene: TRBV20-1; J gene: TRBJ2-3; D gene: TRBD1; clone size: few; CDR3 protein: CSAGGGQGADTQYF; CDR3 DNA: TGCAGTGCAGGAGGGGGACAGGGGGCAGATACGCAGTATTTT
V gene: TRBV20-1; J gene: TRBJ2-7; D gene: NA; clone size: NA; CDR3 protein: CSARGTRDYEQYF; CDR3 DNA: TGCAGTGCTAGAGGGACTCGAGACTACGAGCAGTACTTC
V gene: TRBV4-1; J gene: TRBJ1-2; D gene: NA; clone size: few; CDR3 protein: CASSPDLSPGHPNYGYTF; CDR3 DNA: TGCGCCAGCAGCCCGGATCTCTCGCCGGGACACCCAAACTATGGCTACACCTTC
V gene: TRBV30; J gene: TRBJ1-5; D gene: NA; clone size: NA; CDR3 protein: CAWSWAAINQPQHF; CDR3 DNA: TGTGCCTGGAGTTGGGCAGCTATCAATCAGCCCCAGCATTTT
V gene: TRBV20-1; J gene: TRBJ2-7; D gene: NA; clone size: NA; CDR3 protein: CSASLVNSGYEQYF; CDR3 DNA: TGCAGTGCTAGTCTCGTTAACTCAGGATACGAGCAGTACTTC
V gene: TRBV24-1; J gene: TRBJ2-5; D gene: TRBD1; clone size: few; CDR3 protein: CATSEWDSSLQEAQYF; CDR3 DNA: TGTGCCACCAGTGAATGGGACAGTTCGCTCCAAGAGGCCCAGTACTTC
V gene: TRBV12-3/TRBV12-4; J gene: TRBJ1-4; D gene: NA; clone size: NA; CDR3 protein: CASSVEGRMGEKLFF; CDR3 DNA: TGTGCCAGCAGTGTCGAGGGGCGCATGGGTGAAAAACTGTTTTTT
V gene: TRBV10-3; J gene: TRBJ2-3; D gene: TRBD1; clone size: NA; CDR3 protein: CAISEDRAPDTQYF; CDR3 DNA: TGTGCCATCAGTGAAGACAGGGCCCCAGATACGCAGTATTTT
V gene: TRBV28; J gene: TRBJ2-5; D gene: NA; clone size: many; CDR3 protein: CASSWVQETQYF; CDR3 DNA: TGTGCCAGCAGTTGGGTACAAGAGACCCAGTACTTC
V gene: TRBV6-5; J gene: TRBJ2-3; D gene: NA; clone size: NA; CDR3 protein: CASSYSPGTSTDTQYF; CDR3 DNA: TGTGCCAGCAGTTACTCGCCCGGGACTAGCACAGATACGCAGTATTTT
V gene: TRBV11-2; J gene: TRBJ2-1; D gene: TRBD2; clone size: NA; CDR3 protein: CASSNAGGVSGEQFF; CDR3 DNA: TGCGCCAGCAGCAACGCGGGGGGGGTATCGGGAGAGCAGTTCTTC
V gene: TRBV6-5; J gene: TRBJ2-2; D gene: TRBD1; clone size: NA; CDR3 protein: CASSIFRGLAGELFF; CDR3 DNA: TGTGCCAGCAGTATCTTCAGGGGGCTCGCCGGGGAGCTGTTTTTT
V gene: TRBV20-1; J gene: TRBJ2-1; D gene: TRBD2; clone size: few; CDR3 protein: CSVRPPGTSVNNEQFF; CDR3 DNA: TGCAGTGTTAGACCCCCCGGGACTAGCGTAAACAATGAGCAGTTCTTC